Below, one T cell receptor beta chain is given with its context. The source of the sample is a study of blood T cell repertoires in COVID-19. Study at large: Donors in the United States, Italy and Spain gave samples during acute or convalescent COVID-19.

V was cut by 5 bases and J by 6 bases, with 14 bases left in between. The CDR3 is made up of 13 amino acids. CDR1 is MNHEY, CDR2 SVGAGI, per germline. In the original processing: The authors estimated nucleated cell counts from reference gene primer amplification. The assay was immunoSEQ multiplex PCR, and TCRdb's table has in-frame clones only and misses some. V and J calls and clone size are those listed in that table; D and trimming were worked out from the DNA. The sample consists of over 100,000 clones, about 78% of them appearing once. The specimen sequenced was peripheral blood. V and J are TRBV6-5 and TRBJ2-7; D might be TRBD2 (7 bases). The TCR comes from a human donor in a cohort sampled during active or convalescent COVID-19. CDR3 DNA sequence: TGTGCCAGCAGTAGGGGGGGGTCAGGCGAGCAGTACTTC. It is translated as CASSRGGSGEQYF.